Detailed here is one TCR beta chain. Its antigen is undetermined. The repertoire was sequenced with immunoSEQ multiplex PCR; TCRdb's copy has only in-frame clones and lacks some. The sample gives about 89,000 clones, 84% of which show up once; about 12% is in the top ten. The entry originates in a study of cytomegalovirus exposure and HLA in healthy donors. About the research overall: The same platform was used for the 120 validation repertoires and the 650 to 800 first-cohort repertoires, a later analysis reported.

With V trimmed by 6 bases and J by 8 bases, 9 bases remained unmatched. The CDR3 consists of 14 residues. Germline CDR1 LNHDA, CDR2 SQIVND (reference sequence). Overall study findings and caveats: According to the study, 160 or so TCR beta chains were cytomegalovirus-associated. Most TCR sequences were seen very rarely across donors, but some public TCRs occurred in many.

The sequence was collected from a woman aged 18 to 35 in good health and CMV-seropositive. V usage is TRBV19 and J usage is TRBJ2-4; 8 bases align to TRBD1. What was sequenced was PBMCs. DNA for the CDR3: TGTGCCAGTAGGCCAACGGACAGGGCGGACATTCAGTACTTC. It translates to CASRPTDRADIQYF.